The 17 T cell receptor beta chains below all came from one sample that was sequenced in a study of blood T cell repertoires in COVID-19. TCRdb's copy holds only in-frame clones and misses some; the assay was immunoSEQ multiplex PCR. The data contain roughly 180,000 clones, 85% to 90% of them singletons. The sample comprised peripheral blood. The source is a man aged 18 to 29 with acute or convalescent COVID-19.

The J gene is TRBJ1-4, the V gene TRBV7-8, with D possibly matching TRBD1 (5 bases). CDR3 length: 17 amino acids. Germline CDR1 and CDR2: SGHVS and FQNEAQ. V lost 2 bases, J lost 0 bases, and 13 bases lay in between. Here the CDR3 DNA reads TGTGCCAGCAGCTTACGCCGGGGGGGAACAACTAATGAAAAACTGTTTTTT. This sequence encodes CASSLRRGGTTNEKLFF.

This clone was seen more than once but under ten times. The chain recombines TRBV24-1 with TRBJ1-5; 7 positions agree with TRBD1. Germline-derived CDR1 and CDR2 are KGHDR and SFDVKD. This CDR3 has 15 residues. Trimming at V came to 4 bases and at J to 6 bases, leaving 8 bases not matched to a gene. The CDR3 spells CATSENRQGSQPQHF. CDR3 nucleotide sequence: TGTGCCACCAGTGAGAACCGACAGGGAAGTCAGCCCCAGCATTTT.

The chain carries TRBV29-1 and TRBJ2-3; 8 positions match TRBD2. V was pared by 4 bases and J by 5 bases, with 14 bases of the junction left unmatched. This CDR3 is built from 16 residues. In germline, CDR1 is SQVTM, CDR2 ANQGSEA. CDR3: CSVVMFRGGQLDTQYF. The CDR3 DNA sequence: TGCAGCGTTGTCATGTTCCGCGGGGGGCAATTAGATACGCAGTATTTT.

The chain joins TRBV4-2 to TRBJ1-1; 7 positions match TRBD1. CDR1 LGHNA and CDR2 YNFKEQ come from the germline V gene. V dropped 0 bases and J dropped 0; count of bases not matched to a gene: 1. CDR3 length: 15 residues. This chain's CDR3 is CASSQEGGMNTEAFF. The CDR3 bases are TGTGCCAGCAGCCAAGAAGGGGGCATGAACACTGAAGCTTTCTTT.

The gene calls are TRBV12-3 or TRBV12-4 and TRBJ1-5; D remains unclear. The CDR3 is made up of 13 amino acids. The ends were cut back, 6 bases at V and 5 bases at J, with 11 bases in the middle. This CDR3 is CASSLRGYQPQHF. The CDR3 DNA reads as TGTGCCAGCAGCTTGCGGGGATATCAGCCCCAGCATTTT.

The chain links TRBV9 to TRBJ1-1, with 7 positions matching TRBD1. The CDR3 contains 14 residues. In germline, CDR1 is SGDLS, CDR2 YYNGEE. Trimming at V came to 0 bases and at J to 3 bases, leaving 2 bases not matched to a gene. CDR3 DNA: TGTGCCAGCAGCGTAGAGGGGGCAGACACTGAAGCTTTCTTT. Its translation: CASSVEGADTEAFF.

In DNA, the CDR3 is TGTGCCAGCAATAGACAGGGGAATTCACCCCTCCACTTT. It is translated as CASNRQGNSPLHF. The chain combines TRBV6-5 with TRBJ1-6, with TRBD1 identical over 8 bases. J gave up 7 bases and V 7 bases, and 3 bases lay outside the gene matches. Looked up from germline, CDR1 is MNHEY and CDR2 is SVGAGI. There are 13 residues in the CDR3.

The gene calls are TRBV11-2 and TRBJ2-1, with 8 bases identical to TRBD1. J lost 4 bases, V lost 5 bases, and 7 bases had no gene match. Germline-derived CDR1 and CDR2 are SGHAT and FQNNGV. This CDR3 has 15 amino acids. CDR3 bases: TGTGCCAGCAGCAGAGGACAGGGAACATACAATGAGCAGTTCTTC. Amino acid sequence: CASSRGQGTYNEQFF. Combining the CDR3 with reference TRBV11-2 and TRBJ2-1 gives the whole variable domain EAGVAQSPRYKIIEKRQSVAFWCNPISGHATLYWYQQILGQGPKLLIQFQNNGVVDDSQLPKDRFSAERLKGVDSTLKIQPAKLEDSAVYLCASSRGQGTYNEQFFGPGTRLTVL.

The CDR3 DNA reads TGTGCCAGTAGTGTGGGACTAGTTAACAATGAGCAGTTCTTC. This sequence encodes CASSVGLVNNEQFF. The V gene is TRBV19, the J gene TRBJ2-1; 8 positions agree with TRBD2. The germline CDR1 and CDR2 sequences are LNHDA and SQIVND (reference sequence). CDR3 length: 14 residues. Trimming removed 5 bases from V and 5 bases from J; junction bases left unmatched: 5.

This clone appeared a single time. This chain connects TRBV3-1 (or the pseudogene TRBV3-2) to TRBJ2-5; D might be TRBD2 (6 bases). The CDR3 sequence is 15 residues long. Trimming cost V 0 bases and J 5 bases, with 13 bases left between them. Germline V gives CDR1 LGHDT, CDR2 YNNKEL (reference sequence). CDR3: CASSQEGGDGETQYF. The CDR3 DNA sequence: TGTGCCAGCAGCCAAGAAGGCGGGGACGGGGAGACCCAGTACTTC.

The V gene is TRBV3-1 (or the pseudogene TRBV3-2), the J gene TRBJ1-5, with unresolved D. This CDR3 contains 13 residues. V was cut by 5 bases and J by 6 bases, with 11 bases left in between. Germline V gene sequence: CDR1 LGHDT, CDR2 YNNKEL (reference sequence). The CDR3, as DNA: TGTGCCAGCAGCTCGGCGGCAAGTCAGCCCCAGCATTTT. It codes for CASSSAASQPQHF.

This clone was counted between two and nine times. The CDR3: CATSGSGTGGYGYTF. The CDR3 coding sequence is TGTGCCACCAGTGGTTCTGGGACAGGGGGCTATGGCTACACCTTC. The chain employs TRBV24-1 and TRBJ1-2; TRBD1 matches 11 bases. This CDR3 has 15 residues. J gave up 4 bases and V 5 bases, and 5 bases lay outside the gene matches. From germline, CDR1 is KGHDR and CDR2 SFDVKD.

This clone has more than one count but fewer than ten. This chain connects TRBV7-9 to TRBJ2-5; 7 bases fit TRBD1. The CDR3 runs 13 residues. In germline, CDR1 is SEHNR, CDR2 FQNEAQ (reference sequence). Trimming took 3 bases from V and 4 from J; bases not matched to a gene: 2. The DNA for the CDR3 is TGTGCCAGCAGCTTTACAGGGGTAGAGACCCAGTACTTC. As protein: CASSFTGVETQYF.

The chain recombines TRBV29-1 with TRBJ2-4, with a tentative D call TRBD2 (6 bases). V gave up 3 bases and J gave up 10 bases, with 13 bases separating them. CDR1 is SQVTM and CDR2 is ANQGSEA in the germline V gene. This CDR3 is 12 amino acids long. CDR3 region: CSVDPGEGIQYF. The CDR3 nucleotides read TGCAGCGTTGATCCGGGGGAAGGGATTCAGTACTTC.

This clone was seen just once. The gene calls are TRBV19 and TRBJ1-5; D gene ambiguous. CDR1 LNHDA and CDR2 SQIVND come from the germline V gene (reference sequence). V dropped 6 bases and J dropped 4 bases, with 13 bases sitting between them. The CDR3 runs to 14 residues. CDR3 sequence (DNA): TGTGCCAGTAGAGAAGTTGGCAGAAATCAGCCCCAGCATTTT. This encodes CASREVGRNQPQHF.

The rearrangement joins TRBV19 to TRBJ1-2, with D possibly being TRBD1 (5 bases). Germline V gene lookup returns CDR1 LNHDA and CDR2 SQIVND (reference sequence). V shed 5 bases and J shed 2 bases, with 12 bases lying between them. This CDR3 is built from 14 residues. CDR3: CASSQWGGNYGYTF. In DNA, the CDR3 is TGTGCCAGTAGTCAATGGGGCGGAAACTATGGCTACACCTTC.

V gene TRBV6-6 combines with J gene TRBJ2-5; 12 bases match TRBD2. V lost 7 bases and J lost 5; bases outside the gene matches: 2. Germline V lookup: CDR1 MNHNY, CDR2 SVGAGI (reference sequence). This CDR3 has 13 residues. The DNA of the CDR3 is TGTGCCAGCACGGGACTAGCGGGCGAGACCCAGTACTTC. Residues: CASTGLAGETQYF.